The 26 T cell receptor beta chains below all came from one sample that was sequenced in a study of blood T cell repertoires in COVID-19. The protocol was immunoSEQ multiplex PCR, while the TCRdb copy is restricted to in-frame clones and leaves out a portion. The sample holds approximately 350,000 clones; roughly nine tenths are singletons and the top ten take less than 3.5%. The source material was peripheral blood. The receptors come from a woman in her twenties or thirties with COVID-19, enrolled during active disease.

The genes are TRBV5-1 and TRBJ1-2; 8 bases are a match to TRBD1. The germline V gene encodes CDR1 SGHRS and CDR2 YFSETQ. This CDR3 has 14 residues. V dropped 2 bases and J dropped 4; count of bases not matched to a gene: 4. The CDR3 nucleotides are TGCGCCAGCAGCTTCGGGACAGGATCCTATGGCTACACCTTC. This codes for CASSFGTGSYGYTF. Looking up the rest from reference TRBV5-1 and TRBJ1-2 gives the full variable domain: KAGVTQTPRYLIKTRGQQVTLSCSPISGHRSVSWYQQTPGQGLQFLFEYFSETQRNKGNFPGRFSGRQFSNSRSEMNVSTLELGDSALYLCASSFGTGSYGYTFGSGTRLTVV.

The genes are TRBV6-2 or TRBV6-3 and TRBJ2-4, with 8 nucleotides matching TRBD1. The CDR3 covers 15 residues. V dropped 7 bases and J dropped 1; count of bases not matched to a gene: 6. Per germline, CDR1 MNHEY and CDR2 SVGEGT. CDR3 DNA: TGTGCCAGCACCCCAGGGGGCGATGCCAAAAACATTCAGTACTTC. This translates into CASTPGGDAKNIQYF.

The V gene is TRBV28, the J gene TRBJ1-3, with 10 bases fitting TRBD1. Germline trimming cut 5 bases from V and 1 base from J; bases unmatched to any gene: 8. The CDR3 has 17 amino acids. Germline V lookup: CDR1 MDHEN, CDR2 SYDVKM. CDR3 sequence (DNA): TGTGCCAGCAGTCGCTGGGACAGGGGCCTTTCTGGAAACACCATATATTTT. As protein: CASSRWDRGLSGNTIYF.

The chain is built from TRBV3-1 (or the pseudogene TRBV3-2) and TRBJ1-2; D is undetermined. The V gene lost 0 bases and the J gene lost 5 bases, with 4 bases spanning the gap. Germline lookup yields CDR1 LGHDT and CDR2 YNNKEL (reference sequence). The CDR3 runs to 12 residues. The CDR3 DNA is TGTGCCAGCAGCCAAGACGGGTATGGCTACACCTTC. Amino acid sequence: CASSQDGYGYTF.

This clone came up once. The junction does not match germline at one end; this may be a read error. V usage is TRBV7-7 and J usage is TRBJ2-1; the match to TRBD2 covers 12 bases. This CDR3 region has 15 residues. CDR1 is SSHAT and CDR2 is FNYEAQ in the germline V gene (reference sequence). The DNA of the CDR3 is TGTGCTAGCAGCTTAGAGGGGACTAGCGGGCATGAGCAGTTCTTC. It codes for CASSLEGTSGHEQFF.

J is TRBJ2-7 and V is TRBV19; 11 positions match TRBD1. The CDR3 extends over 15 amino acids. V was pared by 1 base and J by 4 bases, with 3 bases of the junction left unmatched. Germline V gives CDR1 LNHDA, CDR2 SQIVND (reference sequence). The CDR3 loop is CASSIAGTGGYEQYF. The CDR3 DNA sequence: TGTGCCAGTAGTATAGCCGGGACAGGGGGGTACGAGCAGTACTTC.

The CDR3 is CASSPWDKGDQAFF. The CDR3 bases are TGTGCCAGTAGTCCCTGGGACAAGGGGGATCAAGCTTTCTTT. V gene TRBV19 combines with J gene TRBJ1-1; D is possibly TRBD1 (6 bases). Trimming left V 5 bases short and J 9 bases short, with 19 bases between. Per the germline V gene, CDR1 is LNHDA and CDR2 is SQIVND (reference sequence). CDR3 length equals 14 residues.

This clone was seen only a few times. This chain links TRBV3-1 (or the pseudogene TRBV3-2) with TRBJ2-1; D possibly corresponds to TRBD1 (6 bases). Germline assignment: CDR1 LGHDT and CDR2 YNNKEL (reference sequence). The V and J ends lost 2 bases and 4 bases respectively, with 18 bases between them. CDR3 length equals 17 residues. The CDR3 sequence is CASSQLPGQSEYNEQFF. The CDR3 nucleotides are TGTGCCAGCAGCCAACTACCTGGACAGTCTGAATACAATGAGCAGTTCTTC.

V and J are TRBV11-2 and TRBJ2-7; TRBD1 aligns across 9 bases. CDR1 and CDR2 (germline): SGHAT, FQNNGV. This CDR3 is built from 16 residues. The V gene end was trimmed by 5 bases and the J gene end by 6 bases; junction bases not matched to a gene: 14. The CDR3 region has the DNA TGTGCCAGCAGCCCAAGACGGACAGGGGCTTCGGTCGAGCAGTACTTC. This sequence encodes CASSPRRTGASVEQYF.

This clone showed up just once. The rearrangement uses TRBV7-2 and TRBJ2-3; 9 positions agree with TRBD2. This CDR3 has 16 residues. The germline V gene encodes CDR1 SGHTA and CDR2 FQGNSA. After removal of 3 bases from V and 1 base from J, the junction contained 5 bases not matched to a gene. CDR3 bases: TGTGCCAGCAGCTTCCGCGGGGGGGCCGGCACAGATACGCAGTATTTT. Residues: CASSFRGGAGTDTQYF.

This clone was detected only once. CDR3 DNA: TGTGCCAGCAGCGTAGAGGCGGACTTCAAAAACATTCAGTACTTC. Translating it yields CASSVEADFKNIQYF. The J gene is TRBJ2-4, the V gene TRBV9; D may be TRBD2 (5 bases). The germline V and J ends were trimmed by 0 bases and 3 bases, with 10 bases remaining between them. This CDR3 spans 15 amino acids. From germline, CDR1 is SGDLS and CDR2 YYNGEE.

The rearrangement joins TRBV3-1 (or the pseudogene TRBV3-2) to TRBJ2-5; 8 nucleotides line up with TRBD1. The CDR3 has 16 amino acids. Germline-derived CDR1 and CDR2 are LGHDT and YNNKEL (reference sequence). V lost 0 bases, J lost 5 bases, and 8 bases stayed unmatched. The CDR3 DNA reads TGTGCCAGCAGCCAAGAGGACAGGGCTAATCGGGAGACCCAGTACTTC. Its translation is CASSQEDRANRETQYF.

The chain carries TRBV28 and TRBJ2-7; a weak D match, TRBD2 (6 bases). Between the trimmed V and J ends, which lost 6 bases and 3 bases, there was a span of 18 bases. This CDR3 comprises 15 residues. The V gene's germline CDR1 is MDHEN and CDR2 SYDVKM. This CDR3 is CASRRGGVPYYEQYF. The CDR3 coding sequence is TGTGCCAGCAGGCGTGGAGGGGTCCCCTACTACGAGCAGTACTTC.

The count of this clone is one. This rearrangement joins TRBV10-1 to TRBJ2-5; a weak D match, TRBD2 (6 bases). Germline loops: CDR1 WNHNN, CDR2 SYGVQD (reference sequence). The CDR3 sequence is 18 residues long. V was pared by 4 bases and J by 5 bases, with 26 bases between. The CDR3 sequence: CASSATGNGPSAGETQYF. CDR3 in DNA: TGCGCCAGCAGTGCGACCGGTAATGGACCTAGCGCCGGTGAGACCCAGTACTTC.

The chain uses TRBV2 and TRBJ2-1; 7 bases are a match to TRBD2. Germline V gene data show CDR1 as SNHLY and CDR2 as FYNNEI. Trimming cost V 6 bases and J 3 bases; bases outside gene matches: 5. The CDR3 runs to 14 residues. The CDR3 nucleotides are TGTGCCAGCAGGGGAGCGGGAATCTACAATGAGCAGTTCTTC. It yields the protein CASRGAGIYNEQFF.

This chain joins TRBV11-2 and TRBJ1-2, with a possible D match to TRBD1 (6 bases). The germline gives CDR1 SGHAT, CDR2 FQNNGV. CDR3 size: 18 residues. V was shortened by 5 bases and J by 4 bases, with 26 bases between the two germline ends. CDR3 bases: TGTGCCAGCAGCCCCTTGAGGGACACCCCGCTGGGGCCCTATGGCTACACCTTC. It yields the protein CASSPLRDTPLGPYGYTF.

The chain recombines TRBV18 with TRBJ1-1, with D possibly TRBD1 on 5 matching bases. Trimming removed 2 bases from V and 5 bases from J, with 9 bases in between. There are 13 residues in the CDR3. CDR1 and CDR2 from the germline V gene are KGHSH and LQKENI. The CDR3 coding sequence is TGTGCCAGCTCACCAGGGGGGAAAACTGAAGCTTTCTTT. This encodes CASSPGGKTEAFF.

The DNA for the CDR3 is TGTGCCAGCAGCCAAGCGGACAGGGGGCGCGGAGGCTACACCTTC. Protein: CASSQADRGRGGYTF. The V gene is TRBV3-1 (or the pseudogene TRBV3-2), the J gene TRBJ1-2, with 11 bases identical to TRBD1. CDR1 LGHDT and CDR2 YNNKEL come from the germline V gene (reference sequence). The CDR3 length is 15 residues. Losses at the gene ends were 1 base for V and 8 bases for J; bases not matched to a gene: 6.

The chain carries TRBV18 and TRBJ2-2; D not certain. Germline assignment: CDR1 KGHSH and CDR2 LQKENI. The CDR3 has 16 amino acids. V gave up 3 bases and J gave up 1 base, with 12 bases separating them. The CDR3 bases are TGTGCCAGCTCACCCAACGCGGTGCTGAACACCGGGGAGCTGTTTTTT. Its protein is CASSPNAVLNTGELFF.

The sample holds a few counts of this clone. The rearrangement uses TRBV10-1 and TRBJ2-7, with 7 bases fitting TRBD1. The CDR3 totals 13 residues. The junction had 10 bases not matched to a gene; V was cut back by 9 bases and J by 5 bases. CDR1 is WNHNN and CDR2 is SYGVQD in the germline V gene (reference sequence). CDR3 nucleotides: TGCGCCAGTTCCCCACAGGGGAGTGACGAGCAGTACTTC. Its protein is CASSPQGSDEQYF.

This clone occurred once. This sequence joins TRBV6-2 or TRBV6-3 and TRBJ2-3; perhaps TRBD2 as D (6 bases). The CDR3 extends over 17 amino acids. The germline V gene encodes CDR1 MNHEY and CDR2 SVGEGT. V lost 0 bases, J lost 3 bases, and 16 bases lay in between. The CDR3: CASSYSVQEGPTDTQYF. The CDR3 bases are TGTGCCAGCAGTTACTCGGTTCAGGAGGGCCCTACAGATACGCAGTATTTT.

The chain joins TRBV6-5 to TRBJ2-1, with 7 bases aligning to TRBD1. Trimming at V came to 0 bases and at J to 2 bases, leaving 1 base not matched to a gene. CDR1 is MNHEY and CDR2 is SVGAGI in the germline V gene. This CDR3 comprises 15 residues. The CDR3 loop reads CASSYSGGPYNEQFF. In nucleotides, the CDR3 is TGTGCCAGCAGTTACTCAGGGGGCCCCTACAATGAGCAGTTCTTC.

The chain joins TRBV4-1 to TRBJ2-3, with a tentative D call TRBD1 (6 bases). Germline values: CDR1 MGHRA, CDR2 YSYEKL. The CDR3 is 16 residues long. With 0 bases removed from V and 2 bases from J, the gap between germline ends came to 12 bases. CDR3: CASSQENREPTDTQYF. The CDR3, as DNA: TGCGCCAGCAGCCAAGAGAACAGGGAACCCACAGATACGCAGTATTTT.

This clone has a single count. The rearrangement uses TRBV5-1 and TRBJ1-4; 8 bases align to TRBD1. The length of the CDR3 is 14 residues. V was clipped by 3 bases and J by 8 bases; unmatched bases: 6. Germline values: CDR1 SGHRS, CDR2 YFSETQ. The CDR3 here is CASSSGQEAEKLFF. CDR3 nucleotides: TGCGCCAGCAGCTCGGGACAGGAGGCCGAAAAACTGTTTTTT. Looking up the rest from reference TRBV5-1 and TRBJ1-4 gives the full variable domain: KAGVTQTPRYLIKTRGQQVTLSCSPISGHRSVSWYQQTPGQGLQFLFEYFSETQRNKGNFPGRFSGRQFSNSRSEMNVSTLELGDSALYLCASSSGQEAEKLFFGSGTQLSVL.

This clone was seen just once. This sequence joins TRBV4-2 and TRBJ1-6, with unresolved D. Germline CDR1 reads LGHNA; CDR2 reads YNFKEQ. V was clipped by 3 bases and J by 0 bases, with 12 bases between them. This CDR3 spans 17 amino acids. DNA of the CDR3: TGTGCCAGCAGCCAGGTAACGGGAGGCTCCTATAATTCACCCCTCCACTTT. It encodes CASSQVTGGSYNSPLHF.

This clone turned up a few times. The rearrangement uses TRBV7-2 and TRBJ1-1; possibly TRBD1 for D (5 bases). V lost 5 bases, J lost 4 bases, and 11 bases lay in between. Germline V lookup: CDR1 SGHTA, CDR2 FQGNSA. CDR3 length equals 13 residues. CDR3 in DNA: TGTGCCAGCAGCATGACAGCCCCCACTGAAGCTTTCTTT. Translated: CASSMTAPTEAFF.